The clone carrying this T cell receptor (beta chain) has more than one count but fewer than ten. The antigen is not known. For the second PCR, which ran for 7 to 11 cycles, a sample-barcoded 5' primer and a J-beta primer mix were used. One entry per CDR3 protein, called by TCRdb with MiXCR from the 5' RACE reads. There are more than 500,000 distinct CDR3 sequences in the sample; around 27% occur only once, and over 3.5% lies in the top ten. These data originate in a study of blood T cells in healthy people across ages. Study-level findings and limits: It was not known whether donors were CMV positive (a possible confounder of expanded clonotype changes).

Each sample yielded at least 6.5 million isolated PBMCs. The same sample was also studied in work on T cells of mothers and their children.

The sequence was collected from a boy aged 2 to 10 in good health. The material sequenced was blood.

CDR3 residues: CASNPGTVNTGELFF. In nucleotides, the CDR3 is TGTGCCAGCAACCCCGGGACAGTGAACACCGGGGAGCTGTTTTTT. The chain links TRBV12-3 or TRBV12-4 to TRBJ2-2; 7 nucleotides line up with TRBD1. The CDR3 covers 15 residues. Unmatched junction bases numbered 6, after V lost 7 bases and J lost 1 base.